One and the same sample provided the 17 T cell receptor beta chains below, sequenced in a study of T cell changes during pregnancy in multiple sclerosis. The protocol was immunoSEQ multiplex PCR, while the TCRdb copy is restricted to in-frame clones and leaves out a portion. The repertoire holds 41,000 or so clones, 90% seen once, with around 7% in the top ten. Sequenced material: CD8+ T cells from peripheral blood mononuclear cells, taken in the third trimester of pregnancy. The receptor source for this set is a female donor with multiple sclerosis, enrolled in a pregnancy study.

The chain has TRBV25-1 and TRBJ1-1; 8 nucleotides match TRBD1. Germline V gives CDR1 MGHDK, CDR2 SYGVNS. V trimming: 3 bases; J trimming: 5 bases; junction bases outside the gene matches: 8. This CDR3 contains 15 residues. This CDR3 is CASSDRTGSGTEAFF. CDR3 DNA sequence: TGTGCCAGCAGTGACCGGACAGGGAGCGGGACTGAAGCTTTCTTT. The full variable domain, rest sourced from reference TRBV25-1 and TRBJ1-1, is EADIYQTPRYLVIGTGKKITLECSQTMGHDKMYWYQQDPGMELHLIHYSYGVNSTEKGDLSSESTVSRIRTEHFPLTLESARPSHTSQYLCASSDRTGSGTEAFFGQGTRLTVV.

CDR3 in amino acids: CASSYFSGGQPEAFF. The CDR3 region has the DNA TGTGCCAGCAGTTACTTTTCGGGGGGCCAACCCGAAGCTTTCTTT. V usage is TRBV6-5 and J usage is TRBJ1-1, with a weak D call TRBD1 (6 bases). The CDR3 spans 15 residues. Germline V CDR1 and CDR2: MNHEY, SVGAGI. V lost 1 base, J lost 8 bases, and 17 bases lay in between.

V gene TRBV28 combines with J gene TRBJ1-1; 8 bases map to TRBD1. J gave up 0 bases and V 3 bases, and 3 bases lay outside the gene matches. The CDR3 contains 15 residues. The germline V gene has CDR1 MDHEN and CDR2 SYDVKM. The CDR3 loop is CASSFRTGMNTEAFF. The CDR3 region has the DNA TGTGCCAGCAGTTTCAGGACAGGGATGAACACTGAAGCTTTCTTT.

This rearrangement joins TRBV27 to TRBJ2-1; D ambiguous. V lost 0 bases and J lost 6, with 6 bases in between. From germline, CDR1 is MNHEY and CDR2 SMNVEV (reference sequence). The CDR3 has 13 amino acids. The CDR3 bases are TGTGCCAGCAGTTTATCTATCAGCAATGAGCAGTTCTTC. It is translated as CASSLSISNEQFF.

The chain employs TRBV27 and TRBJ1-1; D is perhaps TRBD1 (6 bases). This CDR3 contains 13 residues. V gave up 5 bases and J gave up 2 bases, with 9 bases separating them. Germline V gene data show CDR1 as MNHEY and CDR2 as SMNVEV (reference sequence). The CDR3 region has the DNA TGTGCCAGCAGTCAGACAGGCAACACTGAAGCTTTCTTT. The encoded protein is CASSQTGNTEAFF.

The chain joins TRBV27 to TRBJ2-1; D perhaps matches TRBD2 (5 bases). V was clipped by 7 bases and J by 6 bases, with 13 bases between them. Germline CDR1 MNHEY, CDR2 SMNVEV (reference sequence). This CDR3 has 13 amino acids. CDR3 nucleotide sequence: TGTGCCAGCACCGGTTCGGGAACCAATGAGCAGTTCTTC. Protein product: CASTGSGTNEQFF.

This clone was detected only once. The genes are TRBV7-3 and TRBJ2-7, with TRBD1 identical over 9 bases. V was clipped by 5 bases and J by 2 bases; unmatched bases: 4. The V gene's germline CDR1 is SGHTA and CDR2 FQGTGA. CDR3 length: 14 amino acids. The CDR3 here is CASSPGQGTYEQYF. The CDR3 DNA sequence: TGTGCCAGCAGCCCAGGACAGGGGACCTACGAGCAGTACTTC.

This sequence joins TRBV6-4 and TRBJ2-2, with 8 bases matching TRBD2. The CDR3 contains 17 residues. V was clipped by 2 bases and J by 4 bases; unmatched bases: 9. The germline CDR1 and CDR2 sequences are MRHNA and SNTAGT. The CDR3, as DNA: TGTGCCAGCAGTGACGGTCGGGGGGGCGCGGTCACCGGGGAGCTGTTTTTT. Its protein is CASSDGRGGAVTGELFF.

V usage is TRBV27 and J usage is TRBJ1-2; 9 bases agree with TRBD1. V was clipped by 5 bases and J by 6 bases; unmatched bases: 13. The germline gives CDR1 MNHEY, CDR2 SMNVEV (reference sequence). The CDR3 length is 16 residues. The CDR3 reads CASSPPPGQGRDGYTF. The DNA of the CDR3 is TGTGCCAGCAGTCCGCCCCCGGGACAGGGAAGGGATGGCTACACCTTC.

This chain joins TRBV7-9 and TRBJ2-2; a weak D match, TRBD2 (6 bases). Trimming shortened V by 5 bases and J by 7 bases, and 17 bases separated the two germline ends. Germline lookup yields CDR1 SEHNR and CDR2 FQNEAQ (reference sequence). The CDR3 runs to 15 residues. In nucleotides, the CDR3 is TGTGCCAGCAGCGAACTGACTAGTTTTATCGGGGAGCTGTTTTTT. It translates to CASSELTSFIGELFF.

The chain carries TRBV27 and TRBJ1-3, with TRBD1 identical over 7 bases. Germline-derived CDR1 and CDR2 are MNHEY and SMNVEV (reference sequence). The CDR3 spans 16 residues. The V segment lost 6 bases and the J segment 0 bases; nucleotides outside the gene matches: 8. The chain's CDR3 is CASRRSGQNSGNTIYF. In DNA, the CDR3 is TGTGCCAGCAGGAGGTCGGGACAGAACTCTGGAAACACCATATATTTT.

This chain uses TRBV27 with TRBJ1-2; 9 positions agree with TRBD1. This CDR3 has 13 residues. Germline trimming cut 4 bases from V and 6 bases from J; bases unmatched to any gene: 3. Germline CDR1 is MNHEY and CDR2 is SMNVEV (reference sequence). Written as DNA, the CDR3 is TGTGCCAGCAGTTGGACAGGGGTGAATGGCTACACCTTC. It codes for CASSWTGVNGYTF.

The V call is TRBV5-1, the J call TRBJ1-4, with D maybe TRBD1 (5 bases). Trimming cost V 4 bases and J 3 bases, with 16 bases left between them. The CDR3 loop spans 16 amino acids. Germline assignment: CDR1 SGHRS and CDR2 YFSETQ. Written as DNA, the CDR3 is TGCGCCAGCAGCCGCCCGGGGGGGACGGCTAATGAAAAACTGTTTTTT. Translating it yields CASSRPGGTANEKLFF.

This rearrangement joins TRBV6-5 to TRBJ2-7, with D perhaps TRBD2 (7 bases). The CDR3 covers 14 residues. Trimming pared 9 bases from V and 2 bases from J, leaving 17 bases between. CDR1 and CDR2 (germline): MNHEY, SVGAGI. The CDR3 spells CASGRGDLAYEQYF. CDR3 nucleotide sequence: TGTGCCAGTGGGAGGGGGGACCTAGCCTACGAGCAGTACTTC.

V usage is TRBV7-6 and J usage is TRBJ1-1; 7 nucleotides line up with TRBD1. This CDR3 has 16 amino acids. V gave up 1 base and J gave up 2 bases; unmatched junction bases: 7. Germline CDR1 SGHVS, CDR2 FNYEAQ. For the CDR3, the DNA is TGTGCCAGCAGCTTAGGGCAGGGGGGCCGAAACACTGAAGCTTTCTTT. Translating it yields CASSLGQGGRNTEAFF.

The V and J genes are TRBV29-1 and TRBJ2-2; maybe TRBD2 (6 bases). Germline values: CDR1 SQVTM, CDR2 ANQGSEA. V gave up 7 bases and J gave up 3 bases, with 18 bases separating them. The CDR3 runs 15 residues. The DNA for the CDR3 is TGCAGCGCTCAACAGGAGGGGCGGGACACCGGGGAGCTGTTTTTT. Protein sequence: CSAQQEGRDTGELFF.

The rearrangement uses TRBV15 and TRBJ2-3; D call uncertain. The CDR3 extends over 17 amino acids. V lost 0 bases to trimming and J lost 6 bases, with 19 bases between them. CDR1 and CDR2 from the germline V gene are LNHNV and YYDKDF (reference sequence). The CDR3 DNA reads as TGTGCCACCAGCAGAGAGGCAGGCCGTATTTTAGTGGATACGCAGTATTTT. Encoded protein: CATSREAGRILVDTQYF.